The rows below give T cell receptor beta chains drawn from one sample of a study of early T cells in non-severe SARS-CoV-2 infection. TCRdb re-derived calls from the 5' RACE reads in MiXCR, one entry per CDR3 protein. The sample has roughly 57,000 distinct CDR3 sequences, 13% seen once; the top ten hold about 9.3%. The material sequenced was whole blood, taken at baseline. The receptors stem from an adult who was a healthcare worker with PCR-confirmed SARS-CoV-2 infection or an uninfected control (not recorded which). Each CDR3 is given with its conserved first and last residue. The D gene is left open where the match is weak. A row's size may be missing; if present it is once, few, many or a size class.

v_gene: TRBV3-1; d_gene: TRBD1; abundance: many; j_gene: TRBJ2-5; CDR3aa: CASSQVSGGRRETQYF; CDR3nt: TGTGCCAGCAGTCAAGTATCAGGGGGTCGGAGGGAGACCCAGTACTTC
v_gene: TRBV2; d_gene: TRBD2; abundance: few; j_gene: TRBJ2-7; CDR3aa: CASSPTGLAGVNEQYF; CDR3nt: TGTGCCAGCAGCCCTACGGGACTAGCGGGAGTCAACGAGCAGTACTTC
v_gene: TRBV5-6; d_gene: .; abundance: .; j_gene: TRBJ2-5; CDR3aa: CASSRGARTQYF; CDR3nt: TGTGCCAGCAGCCGGGGGGCCAGAACCCAGTACTTC
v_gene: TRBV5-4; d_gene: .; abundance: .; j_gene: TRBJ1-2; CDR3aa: CASSSLNFDGNYGYTF; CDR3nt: TGTGCCAGCAGCTCTCTTAACTTCGACGGAAACTATGGCTACACCTTC
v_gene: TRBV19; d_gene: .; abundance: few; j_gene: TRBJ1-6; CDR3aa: CASSPPGGALNSPLHF; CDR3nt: TGTGCCAGTAGCCCCCCAGGAGGGGCCCTTAATTCACCCCTCCACTTT
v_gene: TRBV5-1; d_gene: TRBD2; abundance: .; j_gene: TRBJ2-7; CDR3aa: CASSLGLAGDYEQYF; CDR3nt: TGCGCCAGCAGCTTGGGACTAGCGGGGGACTACGAGCAGTACTTC
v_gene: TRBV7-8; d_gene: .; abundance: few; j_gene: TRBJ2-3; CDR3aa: CASSTGLTSTDTQYF; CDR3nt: TGTGCCAGCTCGACGGGCCTTACTAGCACAGATACGCAGTATTTT
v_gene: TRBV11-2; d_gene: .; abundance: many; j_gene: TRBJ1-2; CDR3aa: CASSLILGSNGYTF; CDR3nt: TGTGCCAGCAGCTTAATTTTAGGGTCTAACGGCTACACCTTC
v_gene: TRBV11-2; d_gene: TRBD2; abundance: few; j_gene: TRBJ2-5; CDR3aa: CASSLAGAGETQYF; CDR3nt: TGTGCCAGCAGCCTAGCGGGAGCGGGCGAGACCCAGTACTTC
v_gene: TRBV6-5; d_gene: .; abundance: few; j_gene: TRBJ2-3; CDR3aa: CASSYQHPSTDTQYF; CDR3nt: TGTGCCAGCAGTTACCAACACCCCAGCACAGATACGCAGTATTTT
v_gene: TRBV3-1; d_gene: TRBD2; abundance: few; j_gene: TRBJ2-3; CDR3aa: CASSQTLAGTDTQYF; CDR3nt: TGTGCCAGCAGCCAAACCCTAGCGGGCACAGATACGCAGTATTTT
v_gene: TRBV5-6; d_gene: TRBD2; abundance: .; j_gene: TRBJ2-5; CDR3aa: CASSRAGTSGPQETQYF; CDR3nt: TGTGCCAGCAGCCGTGCCGGGACTAGCGGGCCCCAAGAGACCCAGTACTTC
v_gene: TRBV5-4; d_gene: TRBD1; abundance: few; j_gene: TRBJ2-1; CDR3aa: CASTLPGQAYNEQFF; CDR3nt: TGTGCCAGCACCCTACCGGGACAGGCATACAATGAGCAGTTCTTC
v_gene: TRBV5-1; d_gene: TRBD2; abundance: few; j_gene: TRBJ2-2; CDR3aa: CASSLGHFASITSGRIGELFF; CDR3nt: TGCGCCAGCAGCTTAGGCCATTTCGCTTCTATCACTAGCGGGAGAATCGGGGAGCTGTTTTTT
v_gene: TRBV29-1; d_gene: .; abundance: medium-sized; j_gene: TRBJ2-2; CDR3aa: CSVRGTVNTGELFF; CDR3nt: TGCAGCGTTCGCGGGACAGTTAACACCGGGGAGCTGTTTTTT
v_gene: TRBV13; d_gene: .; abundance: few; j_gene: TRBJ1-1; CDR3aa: CASSSPQGNTEAFF; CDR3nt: TGTGCCAGCAGCTCCCCGCAGGGGAACACTGAAGCTTTCTTT
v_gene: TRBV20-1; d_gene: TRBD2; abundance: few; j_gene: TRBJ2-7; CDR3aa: CSATPSGTSSRRQYF; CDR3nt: TGCAGTGCTACCCCCTCCGGGACTAGCTCGAGACGGCAGTACTTC
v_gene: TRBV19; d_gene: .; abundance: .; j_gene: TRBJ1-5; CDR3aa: CASRTPSGFQPQHF; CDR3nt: TGTGCCAGTAGGACGCCCTCAGGTTTTCAGCCCCAGCATTTT
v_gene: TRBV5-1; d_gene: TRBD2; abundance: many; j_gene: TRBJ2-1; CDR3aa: CASSPGLAEMGEQFF; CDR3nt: TGCGCCAGCAGCCCAGGACTAGCGGAAATGGGTGAGCAGTTCTTC
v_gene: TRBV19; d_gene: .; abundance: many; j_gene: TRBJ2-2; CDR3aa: CASNIQIYSGELFF; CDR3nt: TGTGCCAGTAATATCCAGATTTACAGCGGGGAGCTGTTTTTT
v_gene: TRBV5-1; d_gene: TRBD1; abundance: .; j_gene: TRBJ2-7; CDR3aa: CASSSTGFYEQYF; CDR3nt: TGCGCCAGCAGCTCGACAGGGTTCTACGAGCAGTACTTC
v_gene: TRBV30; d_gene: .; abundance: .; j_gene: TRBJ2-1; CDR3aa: CAWSAQEQFF; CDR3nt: TGTGCCTGGAGTGCCCAGGAGCAGTTCTTC
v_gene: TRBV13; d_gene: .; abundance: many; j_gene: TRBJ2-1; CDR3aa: CASSLGAGGSEQFF; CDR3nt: TGTGCCAGCAGCCTAGGGGCCGGGGGCTCTGAGCAGTTCTTC
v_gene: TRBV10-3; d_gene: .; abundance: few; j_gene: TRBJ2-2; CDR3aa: CAIRVSSGELFF; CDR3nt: TGTGCCATCAGGGTTTCTTCGGGGGAGCTGTTTTTT
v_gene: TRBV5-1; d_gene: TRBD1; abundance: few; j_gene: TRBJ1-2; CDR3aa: CASSSGQGVANYGYTF; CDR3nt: TGCGCCAGCAGCTCAGGACAGGGCGTCGCTAACTATGGCTACACCTTC
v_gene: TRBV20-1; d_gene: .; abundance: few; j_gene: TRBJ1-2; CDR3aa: CSAHGRSLNYGYTF; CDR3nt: TGCAGTGCTCATGGACGGTCCCTTAACTATGGCTACACCTTC
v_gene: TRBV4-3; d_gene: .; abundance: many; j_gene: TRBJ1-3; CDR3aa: CASSQSEARRSENTIYF; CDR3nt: TGCGCCAGCAGCCAAAGCGAGGCACGACGCTCTGAAAACACCATATATTTT
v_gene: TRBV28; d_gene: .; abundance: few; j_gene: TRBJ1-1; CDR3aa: CASRMGGDTEAFF; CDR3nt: TGTGCCAGCAGGATGGGGGGGGACACTGAAGCTTTCTTT
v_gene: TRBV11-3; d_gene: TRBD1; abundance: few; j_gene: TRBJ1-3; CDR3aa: CASSQRTGGNTIYF; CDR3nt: TGTGCCAGCAGCCAACGGACAGGGGGAAACACCATATATTTT
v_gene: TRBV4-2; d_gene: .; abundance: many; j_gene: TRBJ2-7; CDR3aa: CASSQASGVHREQYF; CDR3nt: TGTGCCAGCAGCCAAGCCTCAGGGGTCCATCGGGAGCAGTACTTC
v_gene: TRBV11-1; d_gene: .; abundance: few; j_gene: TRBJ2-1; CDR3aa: CASSLDGNEQFF; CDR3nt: TGTGCCAGCAGCTTAGACGGAAACGAGCAGTTCTTC
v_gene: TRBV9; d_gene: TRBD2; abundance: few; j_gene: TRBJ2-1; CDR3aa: CASSVAGLGPNKQFF; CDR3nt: TGTGCCAGCAGCGTGGCGGGACTAGGCCCCAATAAGCAGTTCTTC
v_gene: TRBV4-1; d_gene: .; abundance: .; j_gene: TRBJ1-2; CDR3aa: CASSQGRLGTNYGYTF; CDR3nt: TGCGCCAGCAGCCAAGGTCGGCTGGGGACTAACTATGGCTACACCTTC
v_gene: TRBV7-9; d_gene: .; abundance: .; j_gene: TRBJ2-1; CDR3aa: CASSLALENEQFF; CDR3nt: TGTGCCAGCAGCTTAGCTTTGGAAAATGAGCAGTTCTTC
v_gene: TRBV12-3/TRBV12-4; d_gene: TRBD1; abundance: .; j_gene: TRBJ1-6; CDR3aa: CASRGGTGSLPLHF; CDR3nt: TGTGCCAGCAGGGGCGGGACAGGGAGCTTACCCCTCCACTTT
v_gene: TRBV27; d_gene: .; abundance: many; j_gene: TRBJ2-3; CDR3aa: CASSPSRGIGTDTQYF; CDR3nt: TGTGCCAGCAGTCCTTCCCGTGGGATCGGCACAGATACGCAGTATTTT
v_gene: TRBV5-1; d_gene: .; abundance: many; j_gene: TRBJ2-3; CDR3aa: CASRTGTDTQYF; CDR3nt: TGCGCCAGTAGGACTGGAACAGATACGCAGTATTTT
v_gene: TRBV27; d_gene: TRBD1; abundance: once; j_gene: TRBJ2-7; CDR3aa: CASSPGQGYYEQYF; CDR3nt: TGTGCCAGCAGCCCGGGACAGGGGTACTACGAGCAGTACTTC
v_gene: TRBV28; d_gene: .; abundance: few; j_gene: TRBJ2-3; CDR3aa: CASTKRVTDTQYF; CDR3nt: TGTGCCAGCACCAAACGGGTGACAGATACGCAGTATTTT
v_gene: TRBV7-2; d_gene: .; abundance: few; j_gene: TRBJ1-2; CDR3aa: CASSLDGGSNYGYTF; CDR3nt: TGTGCCAGCAGCTTAGACGGGGGTTCTAACTATGGCTACACCTTC
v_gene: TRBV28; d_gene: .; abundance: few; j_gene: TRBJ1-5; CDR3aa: CATARPNQPQHF; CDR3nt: TGTGCCACGGCCAGACCCAATCAGCCCCAGCATTTT
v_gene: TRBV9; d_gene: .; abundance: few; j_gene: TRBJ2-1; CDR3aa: CASSVGQGGANEQFF; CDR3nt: TGTGCCAGCAGCGTAGGGCAGGGTGGGGCAAATGAGCAGTTCTTC
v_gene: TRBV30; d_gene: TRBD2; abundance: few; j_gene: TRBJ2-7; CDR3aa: CASRILGLENWGEQYF; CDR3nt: TGTGCCAGCCGCATCTTAGGACTAGAGAATTGGGGGGAGCAGTACTTC
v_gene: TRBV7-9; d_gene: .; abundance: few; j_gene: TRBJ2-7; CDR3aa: CASSTTPTATYEQYF; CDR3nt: TGTGCCAGCAGCACAACCCCGACAGCCACCTACGAGCAGTACTTC
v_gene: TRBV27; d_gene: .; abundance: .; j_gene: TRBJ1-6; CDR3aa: CASSFRSGRNSPLHF; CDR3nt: TGTGCCAGCAGTTTTAGATCAGGGCGGAATTCACCCCTCCACTTT
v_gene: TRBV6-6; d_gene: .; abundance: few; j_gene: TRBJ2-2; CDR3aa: CASGRRADTGELFF; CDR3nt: TGTGCCAGCGGACGAAGGGCGGACACCGGGGAGCTGTTTTTT
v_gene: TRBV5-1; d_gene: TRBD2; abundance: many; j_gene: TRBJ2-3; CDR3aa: CASSRTSGSTDTQYF; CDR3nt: TGTGCCAGCAGCCGGACTAGCGGGAGCACAGATACGCAGTATTTT
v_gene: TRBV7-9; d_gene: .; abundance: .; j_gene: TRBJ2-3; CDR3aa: CASSEEGDSLSTDTQYF; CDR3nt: TGTGCCAGCAGCGAAGAAGGAGACTCCTTAAGCACAGATACGCAGTATTTT
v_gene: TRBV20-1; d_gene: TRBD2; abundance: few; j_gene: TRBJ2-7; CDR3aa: CSATGREHYEQYF; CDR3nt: TGCAGTGCCACGGGGCGGGAGCACTACGAGCAGTACTTC
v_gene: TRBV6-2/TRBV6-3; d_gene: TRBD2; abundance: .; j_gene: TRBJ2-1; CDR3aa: CASTPSGKYNEQFF; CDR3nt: TGTGCCAGCACCCCTAGCGGGAAGTACAATGAGCAGTTCTTC